The 13 T cell receptor beta chains below were found in one sample sequenced in a study of cytomegalovirus exposure and HLA in healthy donors. The PCR was carried out with 60 Vbeta primers and 13 Jbeta primers. The data were produced by immunoSEQ multiplex PCR, yet TCRdb's version contains in-frame clones alone and is incomplete. This sample has over 100,000 clones; roughly 65% occur once, and the top ten carry about a tenth. Source material: PBMCs. These receptors all come from a man between 35 and 55 years old in good health and CMV-seropositive.

The chain carries TRBV29-1 and TRBJ2-1, with 12 nucleotides matching TRBD2. V lost 7 bases and J lost 6; bases outside the gene matches: 7. In germline, CDR1 is SQVTM, CDR2 ANQGSEA. The CDR3 spans 14 residues. The chain's CDR3 is CSAASGRGGNEQFF. In DNA form, the CDR3 reads TGCAGCGCTGCTAGCGGGAGGGGAGGCAATGAGCAGTTCTTC.

The chain couples TRBV5-1 to TRBJ1-2; weak D call: TRBD1 (6 bases). Trimming shortened V by 1 base and J by 7 bases, and 14 bases separated the two germline ends. In germline, CDR1 is SGHRS, CDR2 YFSETQ. CDR3 length equals 14 residues. CDR3: CASSLRQVSGGYTF. The CDR3 coding sequence is TGCGCCAGCAGCTTGAGACAGGTCTCTGGTGGCTACACCTTC.

This clone turned up a few times. This rearrangement joins TRBV5-1 to TRBJ1-5; D unclear. Germline assignment: CDR1 SGHRS and CDR2 YFSETQ. The V end was cut by 4 bases, the J end by 0 bases, with 5 bases between. This CDR3 region has 13 residues. The CDR3 nucleotides read TGCGCCAGCAGCCCCGGTAGCAATCAGCCCCAGCATTTT. Amino acids: CASSPGSNQPQHF. The full variable domain, in which reference TRBV5-1 and TRBJ1-5 provide the parts outside the CDR3, is KAGVTQTPRYLIKTRGQQVTLSCSPISGHRSVSWYQQTPGQGLQFLFEYFSETQRNKGNFPGRFSGRQFSNSRSEMNVSTLELGDSALYLCASSPGSNQPQHFGDGTRLSIL.

V is TRBV4-1 and J is TRBJ1-2, with D possibly TRBD1 on 5 matching bases. Germline V gives CDR1 MGHRA, CDR2 YSYEKL. V was pared by 3 bases and J by 3 bases, with 8 bases between. This CDR3 comprises 13 residues. The CDR3 nucleotides read TGCGCCAGCAGCCATCAGGGTGACTATGGCTACACCTTC. Protein sequence: CASSHQGDYGYTF.

This clone has just a few counts. V usage is TRBV7-8 and J usage is TRBJ2-2; TRBD2 is a possible D gene (6 bases). With 4 bases removed from V and 3 bases from J, the gap between germline ends came to 15 bases. The CDR3 sequence is 16 residues long. From germline, CDR1 is SGHVS and CDR2 FQNEAQ. Here the CDR3 reads CASSSGALGYTGELFF. DNA for the CDR3: TGTGCCAGCAGCTCGGGAGCACTGGGGTACACCGGGGAGCTGTTTTTT. Drawing the rest from reference TRBV7-8 and TRBJ2-2, the complete variable domain is GAGVSQSPRYKVAKRGQDVALRCDPISGHVSLFWYQQALGQGPEFLTYFQNEAQLDKSGLPSDRFFAERPEGSVSTLKIQRTQQEDSAVYLCASSSGALGYTGELFFGEGSRLTVL.

V is TRBV6-5 and J is TRBJ2-3, with 7 bases aligning to TRBD2. Germline lookup yields CDR1 MNHEY and CDR2 SVGAGI. CDR3 length: 13 amino acids. The trim removed 5 bases at V and 3 bases at J, leaving 2 bases unmatched. As DNA, the CDR3 is TGTGCCAGCAGTAAAGCGGGGACAGATACGCAGTATTTT. This sequence encodes CASSKAGTDTQYF.

CDR3 nucleotide sequence: TGCAGCGTTGGGGAACAGGGGTGGTTAAATGGCTACACCTTC. Residues: CSVGEQGWLNGYTF. The V gene is TRBV29-1, the J gene TRBJ1-2, with 7 bases fitting TRBD1. V trimming: 4 bases; J trimming: 6 bases; junction bases outside the gene matches: 11. This CDR3 has 14 amino acids. Germline-derived CDR1 and CDR2 are SQVTM and ANQGSEA.

The J gene is TRBJ1-4, the V gene TRBV9; perhaps TRBD1 as D (6 bases). The CDR3 extends over 16 amino acids. Germline CDR1 is SGDLS and CDR2 is YYNGEE. With 1 base removed from V and 5 bases from J, the gap between germline ends came to 15 bases. The CDR3 here is CASSVTPRQENEKLFF. The CDR3 bases are TGTGCCAGCAGCGTAACTCCCCGACAGGAGAATGAAAAACTGTTTTTT.

This clone was observed a single time. V is TRBV15 and J is TRBJ1-1; D gene unclear. Trimming stripped 0 bases from V and 3 bases from J, with 11 bases between. Germline CDR1 reads LNHNV; CDR2 reads YYDKDF (reference sequence). This CDR3 contains 15 residues. DNA for the CDR3: TGTGCCACCAGCAGAGATATAGCTGGTGACACTGAAGCTTTCTTT. It codes for CATSRDIAGDTEAFF.

The chain employs TRBV14 and TRBJ2-7; no clear D gene. The CDR3 sequence is 12 residues long. CDR1 SGHDN and CDR2 FVKESK come from the germline V gene. The V and J ends lost 4 bases and 4 bases respectively, with 8 bases between them. This chain's CDR3 is CASSPDWYEQYF. CDR3 nucleotides: TGTGCCAGCAGCCCTGACTGGTACGAGCAGTACTTC.

This clone was counted many times. This chain joins TRBV10-2 and TRBJ2-3; a possible D gene is TRBD2 (6 bases). The length of the CDR3 is 13 residues. Germline CDR1 is WSHSY and CDR2 is SAAADI. Deletions cut 8 bases from V and 10 bases from J, with 19 bases between. In DNA, the CDR3 is TGCGCCAGCGGGAATGAGGGACTTCAGGCGCAGTATTTT. It is translated as CASGNEGLQAQYF.

The V call is TRBV5-1, the J call TRBJ1-2, with D perhaps matching TRBD1 (5 bases). CDR1 and CDR2 from the germline V gene are SGHRS and YFSETQ. Trimming cost V 0 bases and J 6 bases, with 18 bases left between them. The CDR3 sequence is 16 residues long. The CDR3 spells CASSLAYQGTYDGYTF. CDR3 nucleotides: TGCGCCAGCAGCTTGGCCTATCAGGGAACCTATGATGGCTACACCTTC.

The chain links TRBV2 to TRBJ1-1; D possibly corresponds to TRBD1 (6 bases). The ends were cut back, 6 bases at V and 4 bases at J, with 18 bases in the middle. The V gene's germline CDR1 is SNHLY and CDR2 FYNNEI. The CDR3 is 15 residues long. The CDR3 DNA is TGTGCCAGCAGGGTCACCCAGGGGCCGGGCACTGAAGCTTTCTTT. Encoded protein: CASRVTQGPGTEAFF.